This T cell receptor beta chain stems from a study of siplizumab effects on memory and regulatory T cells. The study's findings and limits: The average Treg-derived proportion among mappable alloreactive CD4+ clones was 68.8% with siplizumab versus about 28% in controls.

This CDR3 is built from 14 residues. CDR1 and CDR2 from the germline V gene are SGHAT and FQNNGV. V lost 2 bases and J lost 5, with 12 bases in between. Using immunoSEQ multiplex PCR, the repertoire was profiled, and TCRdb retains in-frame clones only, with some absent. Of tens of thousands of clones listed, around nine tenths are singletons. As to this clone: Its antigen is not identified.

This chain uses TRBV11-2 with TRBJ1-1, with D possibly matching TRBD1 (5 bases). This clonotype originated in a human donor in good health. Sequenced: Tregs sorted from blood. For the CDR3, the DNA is TGTGCCAGCAGCTTACTTTTAGGGGTGACTGAAGCTTTCTTT. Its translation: CASSLLLGVTEAFF.